Listed below are T cell receptor beta chains from one sample, sequenced in a study of siplizumab effects on memory and regulatory T cells. The assay was immunoSEQ multiplex PCR, and TCRdb's table has in-frame clones only and misses some. The table lists approximately 94,000 clones, roughly 93% of them singletons. Sequenced material: CD8+ T cells sorted from blood. Receptors were obtained from a human donor in good health. The CDR3 runs from the conserved cysteine through the conserved F or W. The D gene is left open where the match is weak. Clone sizes are given selectively: once, few, many, or a class where the clone is expanded.

once	.	TRBV11-3	TRBJ2-1	CASSLAMTQFF	TGTGCCAGCAGCTTAGCTATGACACAGTTCTTC
.	.	TRBV7-8	TRBJ1-1	CASSFRVDGTEAFF	TGTGCCAGCAGCTTCCGGGTTGACGGCACTGAAGCTTTCTTT
.	.	TRBV13	TRBJ2-7	CASSSRDNNSYEQYF	TGTGCCAGCAGCTCACGGGACAACAACTCCTACGAGCAGTACTTC
.	.	TRBV5-1	TRBJ2-1	CASSLPDLYNEQFF	TGCGCCAGCAGCTTGCCGGACTTATACAATGAGCAGTTCTTC
.	TRBD2	TRBV4-1	TRBJ2-3	CASSHLSGSTDTQYF	TGCGCCAGCAGCCATCTTAGCGGGAGCACAGATACGCAGTATTTT
.	.	TRBV6-5	TRBJ2-6	CASSYAGSGANVLTF	TGTGCCAGCAGTTACGCAGGGTCTGGGGCCAACGTCCTGACTTTC
.	.	TRBV10-3	TRBJ2-3	CAISDPDRILTDTQYF	TGTGCCATCAGTGACCCGGACAGAATTCTCACAGATACGCAGTATTTT
.	.	TRBV25-1	TRBJ2-1	CASSDRGTGYNEQFF	TGTGCCAGCAGTGATAGAGGAACAGGCTACAATGAGCAGTTCTTC
.	.	TRBV27	TRBJ2-2	CASSFSGDDTGELFF	TGTGCCAGCAGTTTCTCAGGGGACGACACCGGGGAGCTGTTTTTT
.	TRBD1	TRBV2	TRBJ1-1	CASRPGQEWAEAFF	TGTGCCAGCAGGCCGGGACAGGAATGGGCTGAAGCTTTCTTT
.	TRBD2	TRBV7-6	TRBJ2-3	CASSLAEKGREADTQYF	TGTGCCAGCAGCTTAGCGGAGAAGGGGAGGGAGGCAGATACGCAGTATTTT
.	.	TRBV4-3	TRBJ2-7	CASSQDSRNYEQYF	TGCGCCAGCAGCCAAGATTCACGGAACTACGAGCAGTACTTC
.	.	TRBV6-6	TRBJ2-3	CASMRLSTATTDTQYF	TGTGCCAGCATGAGGTTGTCGACAGCTACCACAGATACGCAGTATTTT
.	.	TRBV19	TRBJ2-1	CASKFGNPHNEQFF	TGTGCCAGTAAATTCGGGAACCCCCACAATGAGCAGTTCTTC
.	.	TRBV5-6	TRBJ1-2	CASSLEGPNYGYTF	TGTGCCAGCAGCTTGGAAGGGCCTAACTATGGCTACACCTTC
.	.	TRBV6-1	TRBJ2-7	CASSQTETYEQYF	TGTGCCAGCAGTCAGACAGAGACCTACGAGCAGTACTTC
once	TRBD1	TRBV10-3	TRBJ1-4	CATGQGEEKLFF	TGTGCCACGGGACAGGGAGAGGAAAAACTGTTTTTT
few	TRBD1	TRBV14	TRBJ1-6	CASSPDGTAYNSPLHF	TGTGCCAGCAGCCCTGACGGGACAGCCTATAATTCACCCCTCCACTTT
.	TRBD1	TRBV6-6	TRBJ1-1	CASSWDRDGAEAFF	TGTGCCAGCAGCTGGGACAGGGACGGAGCTGAAGCTTTCTTT
.	TRBD1	TRBV4-1	TRBJ1-1	CASSQVSYPQGTEAFF	TGCGCCAGCAGCCAAGTCTCCTACCCACAGGGGACAGAGGCTTTCTTT
.	.	TRBV7-9	TRBJ1-1	CASSTGQKEPEAFF	TGTGCCAGCAGCACAGGACAGAAGGAGCCTGAAGCTTTCTTT
few	.	TRBV6-5	TRBJ2-5	CASRSPGDYQETQYF	TGTGCCAGCAGGAGTCCCGGGGATTACCAAGAGACCCAGTACTTC
.	.	TRBV7-3	TRBJ2-1	CASSLENNEQFF	TGTGCCAGCAGCTTAGAGAACAATGAGCAGTTCTTC
.	TRBD2	TRBV27	TRBJ2-3	CASSSQGGGEKDTQYF	TGTGCCAGCAGTTCCCAAGGCGGGGGTGAGAAAGATACGCAGTATTTT
.	.	TRBV27	TRBJ1-6	CASSLQGVNSPLHF	TGTGCCAGCAGTCTCCAGGGTGTTAATTCACCCCTCCACTTT
.	.	TRBV29-1	TRBJ1-1	CSVEQGLNTEAFF	TGCAGCGTTGAGCAGGGCCTTAACACTGAAGCTTTCTTT
.	.	TRBV19	TRBJ2-7	CASSFTPTYEQYF	TGTGCCAGTAGCTTCACCCCAACCTACGAGCAGTACTTC
few	TRBD2	TRBV27	TRBJ2-1	CASSFSDSGLAGAGWNEQFF	TGTGCCAGCAGTTTCTCAGACTCAGGACTAGCGGGAGCGGGGTGGAATGAGCAGTTCTTC
.	.	TRBV5-5	TRBJ1-1	CASSLQGTEAFF	TGTGCCAGCAGCTTGCAGGGCACTGAAGCTTTCTTT
.	TRBD1	TRBV4-1	TRBJ2-1	CASSQEAGGGYEQFF	TGCGCCAGCAGCCAAGAGGCAGGGGGTGGGTATGAGCAGTTCTTC
once	.	TRBV19	TRBJ1-1	CASPLEGRNTEAFF	TGTGCCAGTCCCCTGGAGGGAAGGAACACTGAAGCTTTCTTT
.	TRBD1	TRBV6-5	TRBJ1-3	CASRLTGIGNTIYF	TGTGCCAGCAGGCTGACAGGGATCGGAAACACCATATATTTT
.	.	TRBV28	TRBJ2-1	CASSSSSYNEQFF	TGTGCCAGCAGTTCGAGCTCCTACAATGAGCAGTTCTTC
.	.	TRBV27	TRBJ1-5	CASSWGGLGQPQHF	TGTGCCAGCAGTTGGGGAGGTTTGGGTCAGCCCCAGCATTTT
once	.	TRBV19	TRBJ2-7	CASSIRGSSYEQYF	TGTGCCAGTAGTATCCGGGGGAGCTCCTACGAGCAGTACTTC
.	TRBD2	TRBV29-1	TRBJ2-1	CSAAGTSLHEQFF	TGCAGCGCCGCCGGGACTAGCCTCCATGAGCAGTTCTTC
once	TRBD2	TRBV6-1	TRBJ2-7	CASSEASGGYYEQYF	TGTGCCAGCAGTGAAGCTAGCGGGGGGTACTACGAGCAGTACTTC
.	.	TRBV11-2	TRBJ1-5	CASSLEQGGQPQHF	TGTGCCAGCAGCTTAGAACAGGGAGGTCAGCCCCAGCATTTT
.	.	TRBV5-6	TRBJ1-3	CASSSVRDPGF	TGTGCCAGCAGTTCAGTCCGGGACCCGGGGTTT
.	TRBD2	TRBV19	TRBJ2-7	CASSQSGLAEIWYEQYF	TGTGCCAGTAGTCAATCGGGACTAGCGGAGATCTGGTACGAGCAGTACTTC
.	TRBD2	TRBV7-3	TRBJ2-1	CASSLSPSGGAHEQFF	TGTGCCAGCAGCTTAAGTCCCAGCGGGGGGGCCCATGAGCAGTTCTTC
.	TRBD1	TRBV29-1	TRBJ1-2	CSAYARTGKDYGYTF	TGCAGCGCTTACGCCCGGACAGGGAAAGACTATGGCTACACCTTC
.	TRBD1	TRBV27	TRBJ2-5	CASSLFGQGLQETQYF	TGTGCCAGCAGTTTGTTTGGACAGGGGCTACAAGAGACCCAGTACTTC
.	.	TRBV6-5	TRBJ2-5	CASSQDGGRSGTQYF	TGTGCCAGCAGTCAGGACGGCGGGCGTTCGGGGACCCAGTACTTC
once	.	TRBV14	TRBJ2-1	CASSPHTSLTSSSYNEQFF	TGTGCCAGCAGTCCCCACACGAGCCTAACTTCTTCCTCCTACAATGAGCAGTTCTTC
.	TRBD1	TRBV6-5	TRBJ1-2	CASSYSRTGASYGYTF	TGTGCCAGCAGTTACTCCCGGACAGGGGCCAGCTATGGCTACACCTTC
few	TRBD1	TRBV12-5	TRBJ1-2	CASARTGINYGYTF	TGTGCTAGTGCCCGGACAGGGATTAACTATGGCTACACCTTC
.	.	TRBV7-9	TRBJ2-3	CASSTTRTHRDTDTQYF	TGTGCCAGCAGTACAACTCGGACACATCGGGACACAGATACGCAGTATTTT